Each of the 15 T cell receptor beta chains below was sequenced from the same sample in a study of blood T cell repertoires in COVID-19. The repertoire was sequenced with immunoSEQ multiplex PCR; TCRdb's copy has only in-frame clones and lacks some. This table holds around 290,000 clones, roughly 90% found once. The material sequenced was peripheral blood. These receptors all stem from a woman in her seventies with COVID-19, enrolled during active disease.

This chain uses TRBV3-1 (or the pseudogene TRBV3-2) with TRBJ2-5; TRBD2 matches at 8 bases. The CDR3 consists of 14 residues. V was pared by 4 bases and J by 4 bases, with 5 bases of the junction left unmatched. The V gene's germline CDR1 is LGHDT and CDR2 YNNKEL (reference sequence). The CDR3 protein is CASSRRGAAETQYF. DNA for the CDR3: TGTGCCAGCAGCCGGCGGGGGGCAGCAGAGACCCAGTACTTC.

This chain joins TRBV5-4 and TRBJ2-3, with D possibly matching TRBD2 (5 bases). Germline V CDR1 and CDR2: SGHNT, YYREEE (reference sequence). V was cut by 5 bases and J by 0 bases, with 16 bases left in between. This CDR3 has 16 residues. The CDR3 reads CASSSPAGRSTDTQYF. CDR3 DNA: TGTGCCAGCAGTTCCCCCGCGGGCAGGAGCACAGATACGCAGTATTTT.

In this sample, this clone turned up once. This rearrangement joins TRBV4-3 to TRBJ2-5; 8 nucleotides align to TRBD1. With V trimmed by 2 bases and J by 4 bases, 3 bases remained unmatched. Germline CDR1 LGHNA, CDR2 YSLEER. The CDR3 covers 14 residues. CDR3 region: CASSQTGGGETQYF. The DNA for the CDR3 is TGCGCCAGCAGCCAAACAGGGGGAGGAGAGACCCAGTACTTC.

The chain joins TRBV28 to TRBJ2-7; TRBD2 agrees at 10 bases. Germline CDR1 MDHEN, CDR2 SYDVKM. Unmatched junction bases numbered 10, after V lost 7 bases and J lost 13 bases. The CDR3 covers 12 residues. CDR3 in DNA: TGTGCCAGCACCCAAGGAACTAGCGGGGCCTACTTC. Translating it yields CASTQGTSGAYF.

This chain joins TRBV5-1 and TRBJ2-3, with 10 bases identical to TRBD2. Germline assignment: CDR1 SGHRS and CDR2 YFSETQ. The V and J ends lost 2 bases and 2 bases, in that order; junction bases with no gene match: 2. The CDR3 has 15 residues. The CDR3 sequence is CASSLLAGYTDTQYF. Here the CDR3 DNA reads TGCGCCAGCAGCTTACTAGCGGGGTACACAGATACGCAGTATTTT.

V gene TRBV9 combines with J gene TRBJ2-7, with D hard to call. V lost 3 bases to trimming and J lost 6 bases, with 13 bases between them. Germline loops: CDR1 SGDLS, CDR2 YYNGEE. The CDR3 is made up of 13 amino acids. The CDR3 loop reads CASSDNAATEQYF. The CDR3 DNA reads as TGTGCCAGCAGCGACAATGCAGCGACCGAGCAGTACTTC.

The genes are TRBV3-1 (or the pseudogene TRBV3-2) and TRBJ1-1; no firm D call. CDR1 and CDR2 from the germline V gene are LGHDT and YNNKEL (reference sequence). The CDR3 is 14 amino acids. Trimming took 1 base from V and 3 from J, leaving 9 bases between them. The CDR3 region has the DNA TGTGCCAGCAGCCAAGGGGCTCAACACACTGAAGCTTTCTTT. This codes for CASSQGAQHTEAFF.

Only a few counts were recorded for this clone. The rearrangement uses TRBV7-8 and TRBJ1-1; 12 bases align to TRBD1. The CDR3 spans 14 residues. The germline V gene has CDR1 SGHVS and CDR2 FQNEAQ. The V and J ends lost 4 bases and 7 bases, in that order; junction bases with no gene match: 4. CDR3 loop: CASSWGQGAGEAFF. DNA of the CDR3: TGTGCCAGCAGCTGGGGACAGGGGGCCGGTGAAGCTTTCTTT.

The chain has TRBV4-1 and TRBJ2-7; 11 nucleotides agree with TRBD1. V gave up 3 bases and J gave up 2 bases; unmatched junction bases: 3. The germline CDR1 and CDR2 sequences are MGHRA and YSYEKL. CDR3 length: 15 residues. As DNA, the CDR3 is TGCGCCAGCAGCCATGGACAGGGGGCTGCCTACGAGCAGTACTTC. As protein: CASSHGQGAAYEQYF.

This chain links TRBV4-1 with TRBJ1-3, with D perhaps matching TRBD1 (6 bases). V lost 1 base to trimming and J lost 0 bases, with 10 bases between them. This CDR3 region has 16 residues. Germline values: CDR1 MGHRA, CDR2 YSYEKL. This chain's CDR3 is CASSQGDRRSGNTIYF. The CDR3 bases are TGCGCCAGCAGCCAAGGAGACAGGCGCTCTGGAAACACCATATATTTT.

The CDR3 here is CASSLRQGGTIYF. In DNA, the CDR3 is TGTGCCAGCAGCTTGAGGCAGGGTGGCACCATATATTTT. V gene TRBV7-9 combines with J gene TRBJ1-3, with a possible D match to TRBD1 (5 bases). Germline V gene data show CDR1 as SEHNR and CDR2 as FQNEAQ (reference sequence). CDR3 size: 13 residues. The V and J ends lost 3 bases and 9 bases respectively, with 12 bases between them.

The CDR3 bases are TGCGCCAGCAGCCCCCTATCCGGGGCCAAAAACATTCAGTACTTC. As protein: CASSPLSGAKNIQYF. This rearrangement joins TRBV5-1 to TRBJ2-4; D is unresolved. CDR1 is SGHRS, CDR2 YFSETQ, per germline. The CDR3 loop spans 15 amino acids. V was shortened by 4 bases and J by 1 base, with 12 bases between the two germline ends.

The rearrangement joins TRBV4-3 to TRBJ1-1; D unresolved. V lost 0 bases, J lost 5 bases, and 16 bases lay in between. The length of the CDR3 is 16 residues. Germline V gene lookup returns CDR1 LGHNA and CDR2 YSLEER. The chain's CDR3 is CASSQDWAGGKTEAFF. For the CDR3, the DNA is TGCGCCAGCAGCCAAGATTGGGCAGGCGGGAAGACTGAAGCTTTCTTT.

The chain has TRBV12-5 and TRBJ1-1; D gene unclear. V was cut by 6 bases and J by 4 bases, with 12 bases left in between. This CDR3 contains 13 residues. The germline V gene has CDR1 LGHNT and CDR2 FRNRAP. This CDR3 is CASGPPGSTEAFF. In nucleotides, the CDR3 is TGTGCTAGTGGCCCGCCCGGGAGCACTGAAGCTTTCTTT. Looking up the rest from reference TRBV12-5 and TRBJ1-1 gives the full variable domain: DARVTQTPRHKVTEMGQEVTMRCQPILGHNTVFWYRQTMMQGLELLAYFRNRAPLDDSGMPKDRFSAEMPDATLATLKIQPSEPRDSAVYFCASGPPGSTEAFFGQGTRLTVV.

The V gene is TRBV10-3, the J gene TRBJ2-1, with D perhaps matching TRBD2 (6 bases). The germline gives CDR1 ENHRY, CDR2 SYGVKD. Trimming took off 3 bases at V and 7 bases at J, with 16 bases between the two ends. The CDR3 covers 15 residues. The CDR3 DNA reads TGTGCCATCAGTGACGCTGGGGGGATCCTGAATGAGCAGTTCTTC. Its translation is CAISDAGGILNEQFF.